Detailed here is one TCR beta chain. Its antigen is still unknown. The data were taken from a study of post-analysis software for immune sequencing data. Across the study: Both relapsing-remitting and secondary progressive multiple sclerosis featured among the disease courses, as did progressive-relapsing multiple sclerosis. Findings and caveats of the study: Patients had higher frequencies than controls of about 5 TRBV segments, including TRBV5-6, TRBV5-1 and TRBV20-1.

The CDR3 spans 14 residues. Trimming took 0 bases from V and 12 from J; bases not matched to a gene: 11. The V gene's germline CDR1 is DFQATT and CDR2 SNEGSKA (reference sequence). Tagging with unique molecular identifiers was a feature of the TCR beta cDNA libraries. TCRdb used MiXCR to reprocess the PCR reads, holding one entry per CDR3 protein. This sample has fewer than 850,000 distinct CDR3 sequences, with 40% to 55% found just once. The chain recombines TRBV20-1 with TRBJ2-1; 7 bases are shared with TRBD1. The clonotype comes from a girl aged 10 to 17 with multiple sclerosis. Sequenced: blood. In nucleotides, the CDR3 is TGCAGTGCTAGAGAGGTAGGGGGCAGGTGGAGGCAGTTCTTC. Translating gives CSAREVGGRWRQFF.